The 29 T cell receptor beta chains below come from one sample, sequenced in a study of blood T cells in healthy people across ages. A second PCR, run for roughly 7 to 11 cycles, used a sample-barcoded 5' primer plus a J-beta primer mix. TCRdb reanalysed the 5' RACE reads using MiXCR and keeps one entry per CDR3 protein. The table lists over 1,300,000 distinct CDR3 sequences, 55% to 75% of them singletons. Sequencing was carried out using blood. These receptors were obtained from a man aged 18 to 29 in good health.

V and J are TRBV27 and TRBJ2-1, with 13 bases matching TRBD2. CDR1 MNHEY and CDR2 SMNVEV come from the germline V gene (reference sequence). CDR3 length: 21 amino acids. J lost 4 bases, V lost 2 bases, and 17 bases had no gene match. The DNA of the CDR3 is TGTGCCAGCAGTTTAAAAAACCCGGGACTAGCGGGGACCGAGACTTACAATGAGCAGTTCTTC. Protein: CASSLKNPGLAGTETYNEQFF.

This clonotype showed up just a few times. The chain joins TRBV9 to TRBJ2-7; D is perhaps TRBD1 (7 bases). V shed 3 bases and J shed 5 bases, with 18 bases lying between them. The CDR3 extends over 15 amino acids. CDR1 and CDR2 from the germline V gene are SGDLS and YYNGEE. This chain's CDR3 is CASSAEGQLVHEQYF. CDR3 sequence (DNA): TGTGCCAGCAGCGCGGAGGGACAGCTAGTCCACGAGCAGTACTTC.

This clonotype was seen a single time. This sequence joins TRBV24-1 and TRBJ2-7; D is possibly TRBD2 (5 bases). The DNA matches TRBJ2-5 better at its end, which makes the J call doubtful. CDR3 length: 18 residues. From germline, CDR1 is KGHDR and CDR2 SFDVKD. The CDR3 loop is CATSDPPPSGRLQETQYF. The CDR3 DNA sequence: TGTGCCACCAGTGATCCCCCACCGAGCGGCAGACTCCAAGAGACCCAGTACTTC.

The chain uses TRBV4-1 and TRBJ2-5, with D hard to call. The V and J ends lost 1 base and 5 bases respectively, with 11 bases between them. Germline V gene lookup returns CDR1 MGHRA and CDR2 YSYEKL. This CDR3 comprises 14 residues. As DNA, the CDR3 is TGCGCCAGCAGCCAAGGAGCTATCGGGGAGACCCAGTACTTC. This codes for CASSQGAIGETQYF.

The chain recombines TRBV2 with TRBJ2-7, with TRBD1 matching 12 bases. The CDR3 is made up of 15 amino acids. Germline V CDR1 and CDR2: SNHLY, FYNNEI. Unmatched junction bases numbered 10, after V lost 8 bases and J lost 5 bases. CDR3 sequence: CASLRDRGRSHEQYF. The DNA of the CDR3 is TGTGCCAGCCTCCGGGACAGGGGGCGTTCCCACGAGCAGTACTTC.

This clonotype was seen a handful of times. V is TRBV4-2 and J is TRBJ2-1, with a tentative D call TRBD1 (6 bases). The CDR3 extends over 14 amino acids. Germline CDR1 LGHNA, CDR2 YNFKEQ. Trimming took off 3 bases at V and 4 bases at J, with 10 bases between the two ends. The CDR3, as DNA: TGTGCCAGCAGCCACAGAAGGGGGTACAATGAGCAGTTCTTC. Its translation is CASSHRRGYNEQFF.

This clonotype has a handful of counts. This sequence joins TRBV29-1 and TRBJ2-4; TRBD1 agrees at 7 bases. V lost 2 bases and J lost 7; bases outside the gene matches: 2. This CDR3 has 12 amino acids. Germline-derived CDR1 and CDR2 are SQVTM and ANQGSEA. CDR3 sequence: CSVELGQNIQYF. CDR3 bases: TGCAGCGTTGAATTGGGACAGAACATTCAGTACTTC.

This chain joins TRBV12-3 or TRBV12-4 and TRBJ2-7; D remains ambiguous. The ends were cut back, 6 bases at V and 0 bases at J, with 12 bases in the middle. The CDR3 covers 14 residues. The CDR3 nucleotides read TGTGCCAGCAGCCCAGTTCTCAACTCCTACGAGCAGTACTTC. Its protein is CASSPVLNSYEQYF.

The V gene is TRBV6-2 or TRBV6-3, the J gene TRBJ1-1; TRBD1 matches at 10 bases. With 4 bases clipped from V and 0 bases from J, the junction kept 11 bases outside the gene matches. The CDR3 is 18 amino acids. Germline CDR1 is MNHEY and CDR2 is SVGEGT. CDR3 sequence: CASSFPTDRGPLNTEAFF. CDR3 in DNA: TGTGCCAGCAGTTTCCCGACAGACAGGGGGCCACTGAACACTGAAGCTTTCTTT.

This clonotype was counted a few times. This chain links TRBV3-1 with TRBJ2-7; possibly TRBD2 for D (8 bases). V was shortened by 4 bases and J by 4 bases, with 14 bases between the two germline ends. This CDR3 contains 14 residues. Germline V gene lookup returns CDR1 LGHDT and CDR2 YNNKEL (reference sequence). CDR3 sequence (DNA): TGTGCCAGCAGCCGACGGGAGGGGGCTTACGAGCAGTACTTC. It yields the protein CASSRREGAYEQYF.

V usage is TRBV2 and J usage is TRBJ1-6; tentative D call: TRBD1 (5 bases). The CDR3 spans 14 residues. Trimming removed 8 bases from V and 6 bases from J, with 14 bases in between. CDR1 is SNHLY, CDR2 FYNNEI, per germline. The CDR3: CASFGAMSNSPLHF. CDR3 nucleotides: TGTGCCAGCTTCGGGGCCATGAGTAATTCACCCCTCCACTTT. The full variable domain, in which reference TRBV2 and TRBJ1-6 provide the parts outside the CDR3, is EPEVTQTPSHQVTQMGQEVILRCVPISNHLYFYWYRQILGQKVEFLVSFYNNEISEKSEIFDDQFSVERPDGSNFTLKIRSTKLEDSAMYFCASFGAMSNSPLHFGNGTRLTVT.

This chain links TRBV20-1 with TRBJ1-2; D gene ambiguous. V lost 3 bases to trimming and J lost 4 bases, with 12 bases between them. CDR1 is DFQATT, CDR2 SNEGSKA, per germline (reference sequence). CDR3 length equals 13 residues. This CDR3 reads CSASRGRGYGYTF. DNA for the CDR3: TGCAGTGCTAGTCGTGGGCGAGGCTATGGCTACACCTTC.

This clonotype was seen more than once but under ten times. The rearrangement links TRBV20-1 to TRBJ2-1; D gene uncertain. The germline CDR1 and CDR2 sequences are DFQATT and SNEGSKA (reference sequence). V was shortened by 3 bases and J by 6 bases, with 15 bases between the two germline ends. This CDR3 region has 14 residues. The DNA of the CDR3 is TGCAGTGCTAGGGATGGGTCCGTAGTCAATGAGCAGTTCTTC. This gives the protein CSARDGSVVNEQFF.

V is TRBV7-9 and J is TRBJ2-7; 10 nucleotides agree with TRBD2. CDR3 length equals 17 residues. J lost 0 bases, V lost 5 bases, and 10 bases had no gene match. Looked up from germline, CDR1 is SEHNR and CDR2 is FQNEAQ (reference sequence). The CDR3 DNA is TGTGCCAGCAGCGACAATAGCGGGAGGTTCCCCTCCTACGAGCAGTACTTC. It is translated as CASSDNSGRFPSYEQYF.

The V and J genes are TRBV10-3 and TRBJ2-7; D unresolved. The V gene lost 6 bases and the J gene lost 2 bases, with 11 bases spanning the gap. CDR3 length: 13 residues. Germline V gives CDR1 ENHRY, CDR2 SYGVKD. The CDR3 here is CAIREDEPYEQYF. The CDR3 coding sequence is TGTGCCATCAGAGAAGATGAACCCTACGAGCAGTACTTC.

This clonotype was detected a few times. J is TRBJ1-1 and V is TRBV7-2; TRBD1 is a possible D gene (6 bases). V lost 1 base and J 4 bases, leaving 13 bases between the germline ends. The CDR3 totals 15 residues. From germline, CDR1 is SGHTA and CDR2 FQGNSA. In DNA, the CDR3 is TGTGCCAGCAGCTTAGTGGGGGGGCTGTTCACTGAAGCTTTCTTT. It specifies CASSLVGGLFTEAFF.

The genes are TRBV7-2 and TRBJ1-1; a possible D gene is TRBD1 (5 bases). Germline loops: CDR1 SGHTA, CDR2 FQGNSA. The CDR3 has 14 residues. V lost 1 base to trimming and J lost 3 bases, with 9 bases between them. The CDR3 DNA follows: TGTGCCAGCAGCTTAGAATCGGGGGACACTGAAGCTTTCTTT. The encoded protein is CASSLESGDTEAFF.

The chain is built from TRBV6-4 and TRBJ1-2; TRBD1 matches at 10 bases. The CDR3 contains 17 residues. Germline loops: CDR1 MRHNA, CDR2 SNTAGT. V was pared by 0 bases and J by 7 bases, with 11 bases of the junction left unmatched. The chain's CDR3 is CASSDSGTGDFGGGYTF. The CDR3 nucleotides are TGTGCCAGCAGTGACTCGGGGACAGGGGACTTCGGAGGTGGCTACACCTTC.

Only a few counts were recorded for this clonotype. In DNA form, the CDR3 reads TGTGCCAGCAGTACAGGGATGTCCTACGAGCAGTACTTC. It yields the protein CASSTGMSYEQYF. The chain combines TRBV6-2 or TRBV6-3 with TRBJ2-7; tentative D call: TRBD1 (6 bases). Per germline, CDR1 MNHEY and CDR2 SVGEGT. There are 13 residues in the CDR3. V was trimmed by 5 bases and J by 1 base, leaving 9 bases between them.

V is TRBV3-1 and J is TRBJ2-3; perhaps TRBD2 as D (5 bases). This CDR3 is 18 amino acids long. Between the trimmed V and J ends, which lost 2 bases and 0 bases, there was a span of 18 bases. Germline loops: CDR1 LGHDT, CDR2 YNNKEL (reference sequence). The CDR3 here is CASSQTPGVGRSTDTQYF. CDR3 in DNA: TGTGCCAGCAGCCAAACGCCCGGGGTGGGCAGGAGCACAGATACGCAGTATTTT.

V usage is TRBV10-3 and J usage is TRBJ2-4; 15 bases match TRBD2. Gene TRBJ2-7 matches the end of the DNA better, so the J call may be wrong. Germline V gene sequence: CDR1 ENHRY, CDR2 SYGVKD. The CDR3 consists of 16 residues. The CDR3 spells CAIKGTSGRKAYEQYF. Here the CDR3 DNA reads TGTGCCATCAAGGGGACTAGCGGGAGGAAGGCATACGAGCAGTACTTC.

V gene TRBV5-1 combines with J gene TRBJ1-1, with D maybe TRBD1 (5 bases). CDR1 is SGHRS, CDR2 YFSETQ, per germline. Trimming removed 4 bases at V and 1 base at J, with 14 bases between. The CDR3 loop spans 15 amino acids. Here the CDR3 reads CASSGDVLPNTEAFF. The CDR3 coding sequence is TGCGCCAGCAGCGGGGACGTCCTCCCGAACACTGAAGCTTTCTTT.

This clonotype was picked up one time. The chain combines TRBV20-1 with TRBJ1-3; D may be TRBD1 (6 bases). This CDR3 has 14 amino acids. V was clipped by 3 bases and J by 2 bases, with 11 bases between them. Germline CDR1 and CDR2: DFQATT and SNEGSKA (reference sequence). CDR3 residues: CSASGPGAGNTIYF. CDR3 nucleotides: TGCAGTGCTAGTGGGCCAGGGGCTGGAAACACCATATATTTT.

The CDR3 DNA reads TGTGCCAGCAGTGAATACCGGGAAAAGGGGTACTTC. Amino acids: CASSEYREKGYF. This sequence joins TRBV6-2 or TRBV6-3 and TRBJ2-5; D might be TRBD2 (5 bases). Germline CDR1 reads MNHEY; CDR2 reads SVGEGT. With 5 bases removed from V and 13 bases from J, the gap between germline ends came to 17 bases. The CDR3 sequence is 12 residues long.

This chain joins TRBV7-2 and TRBJ2-4; D is unclear. The V gene lost 2 bases and the J gene lost 1 base, with 15 bases spanning the gap. The CDR3 runs to 17 residues. In germline, CDR1 is SGHTA, CDR2 FQGNSA. CDR3 DNA: TGTGCCAGCAGCTTACCCGTTATGACTTTGGCCAAAAACATTCAGTACTTC. Translating it yields CASSLPVMTLAKNIQYF.

The J gene is TRBJ1-6, the V gene TRBV18; the D is unclear. Between the trimmed V and J ends, which lost 3 bases and 5 bases, there was a span of 8 bases. Germline lookup yields CDR1 KGHSH and CDR2 LQKENI. The length of the CDR3 is 14 residues. CDR3 in DNA: TGTGCCAGCTCACCTGGGAACGATAATTCACCCCTCCACTTT. Translated: CASSPGNDNSPLHF.

The chain uses TRBV10-3 and TRBJ2-5; the match to TRBD2 covers 8 bases. Losses at the gene ends were 8 bases for V and 1 base for J; bases not matched to a gene: 6. CDR3 size: 14 residues. Germline assignment: CDR1 ENHRY and CDR2 SYGVKD. DNA of the CDR3: TGTGCCATCGGTCGGGGGGGTACCCAAGAGACCCAGTACTTC. Its protein is CAIGRGGTQETQYF.

This clonotype was detected a few times. J is TRBJ2-5 and V is TRBV20-1; 7 bases match TRBD1. CDR3 length: 14 amino acids. Trimming at V came to 0 bases and at J to 1 base, leaving 2 bases not matched to a gene. Germline V gene data show CDR1 as DFQATT and CDR2 as SNEGSKA (reference sequence). CDR3 protein: CSAREQGLQETQYF. In DNA form, the CDR3 reads TGCAGTGCTAGAGAACAGGGGCTCCAAGAGACCCAGTACTTC.

This clonotype turned up a few times. The chain couples TRBV6-1 to TRBJ2-7, with 7 bases fitting TRBD1. V was pared by 5 bases and J by 0 bases, with 7 bases of the junction left unmatched. The CDR3 sequence is 15 residues long. Per the germline V gene, CDR1 is MNHNS and CDR2 is SASEGT. CDR3: CASSQQGFSSYEQYF. The CDR3 bases are TGTGCCAGCAGTCAACAGGGGTTTAGCTCCTACGAGCAGTACTTC.